This T cell receptor (beta chain) stems from a study of shared clonotypes between healthy human individuals. Study-wide results and limits: When naive CD4 clonotypes were compared across a handful of donors, roughly 4.9% were shared.

The V gene's germline CDR1 is SGHVS and CDR2 FNYEAQ. Trimming left V 8 bases short and J 4 bases short, with 15 bases between. The length of the CDR3 is 13 residues. Every subset's genomic DNA went evenly onto several immunoSEQ plates. In the original processing: From ImmunoSEQ came sequences covering only the junction and carrying no quality scores, so filtering differed. The repertoire was sequenced with immunoSEQ multiplex PCR; TCRdb's copy has only in-frame clones and lacks some. That table gives V, J and clone size, and the DNA gave D and trimming. This sample has about 2.4 million clones, with approximately 92% found just once. Concerning this clone itself: As yet, its antigen is unknown.

Sequencing was carried out using naive CD4+ T cells sorted from blood. Sample subset: CD45RA+ positively selected. The rearrangement joins TRBV7-6 to TRBJ2-7; D is perhaps TRBD1 (8 bases). The receptor's source is a man aged 18 to 35 in good health. In DNA form, the CDR3 reads TGTGCCAGCCAGGACAGGGAGGGATACGAGCAGTACTTC. It specifies CASQDREGYEQYF. Supplemented by reference TRBV7-6 and TRBJ2-7, the full variable domain reads GAGVSQSPRYKVTKRGQDVALRCDPISGHVSLYWYRQALGQGPEFLTYFNYEAQQDKSGLPNDRFSAERPEGSISTLTIQRTEQRDSAMYRCASQDREGYEQYFGPGTRLTVT.